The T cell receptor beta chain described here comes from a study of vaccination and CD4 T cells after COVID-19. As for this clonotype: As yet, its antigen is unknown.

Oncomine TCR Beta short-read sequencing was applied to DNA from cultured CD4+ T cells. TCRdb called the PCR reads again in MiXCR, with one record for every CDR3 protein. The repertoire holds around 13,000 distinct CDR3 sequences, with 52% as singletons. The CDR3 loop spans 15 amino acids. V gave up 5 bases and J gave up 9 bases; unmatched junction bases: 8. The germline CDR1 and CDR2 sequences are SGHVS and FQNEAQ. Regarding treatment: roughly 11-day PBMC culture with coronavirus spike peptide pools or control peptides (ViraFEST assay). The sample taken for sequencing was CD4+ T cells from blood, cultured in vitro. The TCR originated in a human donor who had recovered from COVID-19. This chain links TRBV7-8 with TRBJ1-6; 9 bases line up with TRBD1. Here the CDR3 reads CASSLRGQGTSPLHF. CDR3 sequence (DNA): TGTGCCAGCAGCCTCCGGGGACAGGGAACTTCACCCCTCCACTTT.